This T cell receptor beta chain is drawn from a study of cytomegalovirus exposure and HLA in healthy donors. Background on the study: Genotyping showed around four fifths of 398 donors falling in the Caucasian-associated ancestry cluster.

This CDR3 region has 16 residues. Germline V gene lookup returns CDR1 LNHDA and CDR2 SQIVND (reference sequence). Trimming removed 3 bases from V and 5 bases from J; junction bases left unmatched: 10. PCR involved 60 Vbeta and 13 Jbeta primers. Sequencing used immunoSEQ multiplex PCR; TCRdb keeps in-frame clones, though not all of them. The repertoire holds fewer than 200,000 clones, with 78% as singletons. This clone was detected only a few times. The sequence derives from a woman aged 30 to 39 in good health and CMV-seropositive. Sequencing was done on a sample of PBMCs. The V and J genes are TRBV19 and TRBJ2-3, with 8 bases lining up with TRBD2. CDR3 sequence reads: CASSISFREGRDTQYF. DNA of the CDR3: TGTGCCAGTAGTATCTCCTTTCGGGAGGGCCGAGATACGCAGTATTTT.